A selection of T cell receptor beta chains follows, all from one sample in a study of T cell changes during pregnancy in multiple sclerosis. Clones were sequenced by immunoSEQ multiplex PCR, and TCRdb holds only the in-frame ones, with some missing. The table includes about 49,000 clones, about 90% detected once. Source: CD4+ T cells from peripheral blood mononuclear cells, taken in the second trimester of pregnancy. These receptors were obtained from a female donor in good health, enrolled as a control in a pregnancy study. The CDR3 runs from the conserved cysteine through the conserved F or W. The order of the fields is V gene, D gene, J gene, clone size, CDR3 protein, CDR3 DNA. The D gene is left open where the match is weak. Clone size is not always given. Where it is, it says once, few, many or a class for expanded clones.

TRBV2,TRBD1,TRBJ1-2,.,CASRGGQGATYGYTF,TGTGCCAGCAGGGGAGGACAGGGGGCCACCTATGGCTACACCTTC
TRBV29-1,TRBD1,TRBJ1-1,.,CSVKQGGNTEAFF,TGCAGCGTCAAACAGGGGGGCAACACTGAAGCTTTCTTT
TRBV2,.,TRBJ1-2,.,CASSDSGRGNYGYTF,TGTGCCAGCAGTGATTCGGGGAGGGGTAACTATGGCTACACCTTC
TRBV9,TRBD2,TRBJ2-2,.,CASSTGGENTGELFF,TGTGCCAGCAGCACCGGGGGGGAAAACACCGGGGAGCTGTTTTTT
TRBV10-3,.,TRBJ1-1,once,CAIKTTGLPSAFF,TGTGCCATCAAAACTACAGGCCTACCTAGTGCTTTCTTT
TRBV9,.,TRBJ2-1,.,CASSVARGGYNEQFF,TGTGCCAGCAGCGTAGCACGGGGTGGGTACAATGAGCAGTTCTTC
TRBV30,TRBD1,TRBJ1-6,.,CAWSGGTGNNSPLHF,TGTGCCTGGAGCGGTGGGACAGGGAATAATTCACCCCTCCACTTT
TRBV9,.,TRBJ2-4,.,CASSVGVISKNIQYF,TGTGCCAGCAGCGTAGGAGTAATATCCAAAAACATTCAGTACTTC
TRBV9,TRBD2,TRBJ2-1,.,CASSVSGRAGALMSSYNEQFF,TGTGCCAGCAGCGTAAGTGGTCGAGCGGGGGCCCTGATGAGCTCCTACAATGAGCAGTTCTTC
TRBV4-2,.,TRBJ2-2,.,CASSQASTGELFF,TGTGCCAGCAGCCAAGCTTCCACCGGGGAGCTGTTTTTT
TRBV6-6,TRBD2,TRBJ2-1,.,CASSQSGGGGNNEQFF,TGTGCCAGCAGCCAATCTGGGGGGGGAGGCAACAATGAGCAGTTCTTC
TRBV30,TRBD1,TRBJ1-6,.,CAWSRTGLSYNSPLHF,TGTGCCTGGAGCCGGACAGGACTTTCCTATAATTCACCCCTCCACTTT
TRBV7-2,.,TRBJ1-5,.,CASSLTVDQPQHF,TGTGCCAGCAGCTTGACAGTGGATCAGCCCCAGCATTTT
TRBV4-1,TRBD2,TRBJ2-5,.,CASSQPGTTKETQYF,TGCGCCAGCAGCCAACCCGGGACTACTAAAGAGACCCAGTACTTC
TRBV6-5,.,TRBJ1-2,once,CASSYTSGGYTF,TGTGCCAGCAGTTACACTTCGGGTGGCTACACCTTC
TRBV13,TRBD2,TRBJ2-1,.,CASSLASGGDNEQFF,TGTGCCAGCAGCTTAGCTAGCGGGGGGGACAATGAGCAGTTCTTC
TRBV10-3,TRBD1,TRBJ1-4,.,CAISGPGQGGEKLFF,TGTGCCATCAGTGGCCCGGGACAGGGAGGTGAAAAACTGTTTTTT
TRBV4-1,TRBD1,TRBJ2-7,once,CASSQDGQGMYIDEQYF,TGCGCCAGCAGCCAGGACGGACAGGGTATGTACATCGACGAGCAGTACTTC
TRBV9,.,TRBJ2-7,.,CASSAKERRALQYF,TGCGCCAGCAGCGCTAAGGAAAGGAGGGCGTTACAGTACTTC
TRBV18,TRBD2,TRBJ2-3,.,CASTKERGGADTQYF,TGTGCCAGCACGAAGGAGCGGGGGGGCGCAGATACGCAGTATTTT
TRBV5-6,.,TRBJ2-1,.,CASSLYRSNEQFF,TGTGCCAGCAGCTTGTACAGAAGCAATGAGCAGTTCTTC
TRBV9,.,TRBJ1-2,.,CASSVAGKHGYTF,TGTGCCAGCAGCGTAGCGGGGAAGCATGGCTACACCTTC
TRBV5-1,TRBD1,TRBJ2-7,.,CASSSGQVSSYEQYF,TGCGCCAGCAGTTCCGGACAGGTTAGCTCCTACGAGCAGTACTTC
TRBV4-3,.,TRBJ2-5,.,CASSPASGPQETQYF,TGCGCCAGCAGCCCTGCAAGCGGCCCCCAAGAGACCCAGTACTTC
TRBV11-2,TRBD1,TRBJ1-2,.,CASSDTKQGVLSGYTF,TGTGCCAGCAGCGATACAAAGCAGGGGGTATTGAGTGGCTACACCTTC
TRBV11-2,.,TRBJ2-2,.,CASIIGGGSNTGELFF,TGTGCCAGCATCATTGGGGGAGGTTCGAACACCGGGGAGCTGTTTTTT
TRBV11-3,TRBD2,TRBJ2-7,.,CASSPEGLAGEEQYF,TGTGCCAGCAGCCCGGAGGGACTAGCGGGGGAGGAGCAGTACTTC
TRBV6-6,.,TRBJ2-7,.,CASRGKTSSYEQYF,TGTGCCAGCAGGGGTAAGACTTCCAGCTACGAGCAGTACTTC
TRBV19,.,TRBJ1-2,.,CATSTGTNYGYTF,TGTGCCACCTCGACAGGAACTAACTATGGCTACACCTTC
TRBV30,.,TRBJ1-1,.,CAWSVGAGAFF,TGTGCCTGGAGTGTAGGGGCTGGGGCTTTCTTT
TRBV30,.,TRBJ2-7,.,CAWSFGGPVREQYF,TGTGCCTGGAGTTTCGGGGGACCGGTACGCGAGCAGTACTTC
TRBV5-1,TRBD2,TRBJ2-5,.,CASSPGLAGETQYF,TGCGCCAGCAGCCCAGGACTAGCTGGAGAGACCCAGTACTTC
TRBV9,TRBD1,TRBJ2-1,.,CASSLGQGSFNEQFF,TGTGCCAGCAGCTTGGGACAGGGAAGCTTCAATGAGCAGTTCTTC
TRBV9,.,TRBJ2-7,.,CASSARRRGDEQYF,TGTGCCAGCAGCGCCCGCCGCAGGGGCGACGAGCAGTACTTC
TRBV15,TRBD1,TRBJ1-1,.,CATRRQGDDTEAFF,TGTGCCACCAGGAGACAGGGGGATGACACTGAAGCTTTCTTT
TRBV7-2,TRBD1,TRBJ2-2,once,CASSLTPSGQGNTGELFF,TGTGCCAGCAGCTTAACCCCTTCCGGACAGGGGAACACCGGGGAGCTGTTTTTT
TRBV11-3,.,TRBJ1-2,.,CASSDYGRGDYGYTF,TGTGCCAGCAGCGATTATGGACGGGGAGACTATGGCTACACCTTC
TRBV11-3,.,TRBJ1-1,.,CASSPTQGVTEAFF,TGTGCCAGCAGCCCAACACAGGGTGTCACTGAAGCTTTCTTT
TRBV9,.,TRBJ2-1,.,CASSPTTATSYNEQFF,TGTGCCAGCAGCCCTACGACAGCCACCTCCTACAATGAGCAGTTCTTC
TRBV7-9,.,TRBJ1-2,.,CASSLASDSSGGYTF,TGTGCCAGCAGCTTAGCGAGCGACTCCTCGGGGGGCTACACCTTC
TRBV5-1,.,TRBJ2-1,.,CASSPEDQTRDEQFF,TGCGCCAGCAGCCCCGAAGATCAGACTAGGGATGAGCAGTTCTTC
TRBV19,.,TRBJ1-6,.,CASSSTGNFYNSPLHF,TGTGCCAGTAGTAGTACAGGGAATTTCTATAATTCACCCCTCCACTTT
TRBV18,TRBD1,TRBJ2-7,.,CASSPRRDRGHEQYF,TGTGCCAGCTCACCACGCCGGGACAGGGGCCACGAGCAGTACTTC
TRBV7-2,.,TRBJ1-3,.,CASSLYGGSLRNTIYF,TGTGCCAGCAGCTTATATGGGGGGTCTCTTAGAAACACCATATATTTT
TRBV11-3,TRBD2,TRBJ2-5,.,CASSASGGETQYF,TGTGCCAGCAGCGCTAGCGGGGGTGAGACCCAGTACTTC
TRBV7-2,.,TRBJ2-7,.,CASSFRTLTYEQYF,TGTGCCAGCAGCTTTCGGACACTAACCTACGAGCAGTACTTC
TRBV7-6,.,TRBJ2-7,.,CASSLDSASYEQYF,TGTGCCAGCAGCTTGGACAGTGCCTCCTACGAGCAGTACTTC
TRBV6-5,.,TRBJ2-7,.,CASSYSYRENEQYF,TGTGCCAGCAGTTACTCGTACAGGGAAAACGAGCAGTACTTC
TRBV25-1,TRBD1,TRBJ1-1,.,CASRKGGRLITHTEAFF,TGTGCCAGCAGGAAAGGGGGCCGCTTAATTACCCACACTGAAGCTTTCTTT
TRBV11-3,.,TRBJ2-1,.,CASSLGGIGGYNEQFF,TGTGCCAGCAGCTTAGGGGGGATAGGAGGGTACAATGAGCAGTTCTTC
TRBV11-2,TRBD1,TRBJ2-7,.,CASSLVPGQVYEQYF,TGTGCCAGCAGCCTCGTTCCGGGACAGGTCTACGAGCAGTACTTC
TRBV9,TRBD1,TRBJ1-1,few,CASSFGTANTEAFF,TGTGCCAGCAGCTTTGGGACAGCTAACACTGAAGCTTTCTTT
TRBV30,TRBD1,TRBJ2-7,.,CAWSVGTGGREQYF,TGTGCCTGGAGTGTGGGGACAGGGGGCAGAGAGCAGTACTTC
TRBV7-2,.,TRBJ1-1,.,CASHTIPTEAFF,TGTGCCAGCCACACGATTCCCACTGAAGCTTTCTTT
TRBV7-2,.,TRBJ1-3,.,CASSLSGGPGNTIYF,TGTGCCAGCAGCTTATCGGGGGGCCCTGGAAACACCATATATTTT